A selection of T cell receptor beta chains follows, all from one sample in a study of shared clonotypes between healthy human individuals. The method was immunoSEQ multiplex PCR; TCRdb's version includes in-frame clones alone and lacks a portion of them. The sample gives approximately 530,000 clones, 96% of which show up once; 0.06% is in the top ten. The sequenced material came from naive CD4+ T cells sorted from blood. The receptors come from a woman aged 30 to 39 in good health. Each CDR3 is given with its conserved first and last residue. D genes are given only for firm matches. The size field is filled for only some rows; it gives once, few, many or a size class.

CDR3aa: CASSKAAQARIVQFF; CDR3nt: TGTGCCAGCAGCAAAGCCGCTCAGGCCAGGATTGTGCAGTTCTTC; d_gene: .; j_gene: TRBJ2-1; v_gene: TRBV21-1; abundance: .
CDR3aa: CASSRTEETQYF; CDR3nt: TGTGCCAGCTCACGTACCGAAGAGACCCAGTACTTC; d_gene: .; j_gene: TRBJ2-5; v_gene: TRBV18; abundance: .
CDR3aa: CASSGDRTVNEQFF; CDR3nt: TGTGCCAGCAGTGGAGACAGGACGGTCAATGAGCAGTTCTTC; d_gene: .; j_gene: TRBJ2-1; v_gene: TRBV2; abundance: .
CDR3aa: CASSEAGTGQETQYF; CDR3nt: TGTGCCAGCAGTGAAGCCGGGACAGGGCAAGAGACCCAGTACTTC; d_gene: TRBD1; j_gene: TRBJ2-5; v_gene: TRBV25-1; abundance: .
CDR3aa: CASSVSGSTDTQYF; CDR3nt: TGTGCCAGCAGTGTTAGCGGGAGCACAGATACGCAGTATTTT; d_gene: TRBD2; j_gene: TRBJ2-3; v_gene: TRBV6-4; abundance: .
CDR3aa: CASSLDNQPQHF; CDR3nt: TGTGCCAGCAGTTTAGACAATCAGCCCCAGCATTTT; d_gene: .; j_gene: TRBJ1-5; v_gene: TRBV28; abundance: .
CDR3aa: CASSSQGWTGELFF; CDR3nt: TGTGCCAGCAGCTCACAGGGTTGGACCGGGGAGCTGTTTTTT; d_gene: .; j_gene: TRBJ2-2; v_gene: TRBV7-3; abundance: .
CDR3aa: CASSTGGFYEQYF; CDR3nt: TGTGCCAGCAGCACCGGGGGCTTCTACGAGCAGTACTTC; d_gene: .; j_gene: TRBJ2-7; v_gene: TRBV7-9; abundance: .
CDR3aa: CASSSGSGYNEQFF; CDR3nt: TGCGCCAGCAGCTCGGGCAGCGGGTACAATGAGCAGTTCTTC; d_gene: .; j_gene: TRBJ2-1; v_gene: TRBV5-1; abundance: .
CDR3aa: CASSLGAGSTDTQYF; CDR3nt: TGTGCCAGCAGCTTGGGCGCAGGGAGCACAGATACGCAGTATTTT; d_gene: .; j_gene: TRBJ2-3; v_gene: TRBV5-4; abundance: .
CDR3aa: CASSLVSQPQHF; CDR3nt: TGTGCCAGCAGTTTAGTTTCTCAGCCCCAGCATTTT; d_gene: .; j_gene: TRBJ1-5; v_gene: TRBV28; abundance: once
CDR3aa: CASSPLETGNTEAFF; CDR3nt: TGTGCCAGCTCACCACTTGAGACAGGGAACACTGAAGCTTTCTTT; d_gene: .; j_gene: TRBJ1-1; v_gene: TRBV18; abundance: few
CDR3aa: CASSLQGEETQYF; CDR3nt: TGTGCCAGCAGTTTGCAGGGGGAAGAGACCCAGTACTTC; d_gene: TRBD1; j_gene: TRBJ2-5; v_gene: TRBV2; abundance: .
CDR3aa: CASSAGTSGSDEQFF; CDR3nt: TGTGCCAGCTCGGCAGGGACTAGCGGGAGTGATGAGCAGTTCTTC; d_gene: TRBD2; j_gene: TRBJ2-1; v_gene: TRBV18; abundance: .
CDR3aa: CASTSTLGGQGAEQYF; CDR3nt: TGTGCCAGCACTTCTACTTTGGGGGGACAGGGGGCCGAGCAGTACTTC; d_gene: TRBD1; j_gene: TRBJ2-7; v_gene: TRBV28; abundance: .
CDR3aa: CASSVKAGFKFF; CDR3nt: TGCGCCAGCAGCGTAAAAGCGGGATTTAAGTTCTTC; d_gene: TRBD2; j_gene: TRBJ2-1; v_gene: TRBV5-1; abundance: .
CDR3aa: CAIRFDRTPGYTF; CDR3nt: TGTGCCATCAGATTTGACAGGACCCCTGGCTACACCTTC; d_gene: .; j_gene: TRBJ1-2; v_gene: TRBV10-3; abundance: .
CDR3aa: CASSPQGLETQYF; CDR3nt: TGTGCCAGCTCACCACAGGGTTTGGAGACCCAGTACTTC; d_gene: .; j_gene: TRBJ2-5; v_gene: TRBV18; abundance: .
CDR3aa: CASSLGGPYEQYF; CDR3nt: TGTGCCAGCAGCTTAGGGGGACCATACGAGCAGTACTTC; d_gene: .; j_gene: TRBJ2-7; v_gene: TRBV5-4; abundance: .
CDR3aa: CASSPGQGGGYTF; CDR3nt: TGTGCCAGCAGTCCGGGACAGGGGGGAGGCTACACCTTC; d_gene: TRBD1; j_gene: TRBJ1-2; v_gene: TRBV28; abundance: .
CDR3aa: CASSSWTDQETQYF; CDR3nt: TGTGCCAGCAGCTCGTGGACGGACCAAGAGACCCAGTACTTC; d_gene: .; j_gene: TRBJ2-5; v_gene: TRBV11-3; abundance: .
CDR3aa: CASSLYLAGGQETQYF; CDR3nt: TGTGCCAGCAGCTTGTATCTAGCGGGGGGACAAGAGACCCAGTACTTC; d_gene: TRBD2; j_gene: TRBJ2-5; v_gene: TRBV11-2; abundance: once
CDR3aa: CASSLVGTNLIYEQYF; CDR3nt: TGTGCCAGCAGCTTGGTCGGGACGAATCTAATCTACGAGCAGTACTTC; d_gene: .; j_gene: TRBJ2-7; v_gene: TRBV5-5; abundance: once
CDR3aa: CASSAGLNYGYTF; CDR3nt: TGCGCCAGCAGTGCGGGACTGAACTATGGCTACACCTTC; d_gene: .; j_gene: TRBJ1-2; v_gene: TRBV10-1; abundance: .
CDR3aa: CASSLGLRRNIQYF; CDR3nt: TGTGCCAGCAGCTTAGGACTCCGCCGGAACATTCAGTACTTC; d_gene: .; j_gene: TRBJ2-4; v_gene: TRBV11-2; abundance: .
CDR3aa: CASSLGHILNYGYTF; CDR3nt: TGCGCCAGCAGCCTGGGACATATACTGAACTATGGCTACACCTTC; d_gene: .; j_gene: TRBJ1-2; v_gene: TRBV4-1; abundance: .
CDR3aa: CASSESGARGYGYTF; CDR3nt: TGTGCCAGCAGTGAAAGTGGGGCGCGGGGCTATGGCTACACCTTC; d_gene: .; j_gene: TRBJ1-2; v_gene: TRBV2; abundance: .
CDR3aa: CASSYQQGDNEKLFF; CDR3nt: TGTGCCAGCAGTTACCAACAGGGGGATAACGAAAAACTGTTTTTT; d_gene: TRBD1; j_gene: TRBJ1-4; v_gene: TRBV6-5; abundance: .
CDR3aa: CASGTWDRDSPLHF; CDR3nt: TGTGCCAGCGGGACTTGGGACAGAGATTCACCCCTCCACTTT; d_gene: TRBD1; j_gene: TRBJ1-6; v_gene: TRBV6-6; abundance: .
CDR3aa: CASRKLAGADTQYF; CDR3nt: TGTGCCAGCAGGAAACTAGCGGGAGCAGATACGCAGTATTTT; d_gene: TRBD2; j_gene: TRBJ2-3; v_gene: TRBV2; abundance: .
CDR3aa: CASSFDRGWTEAFF; CDR3nt: TGTGCCAGCTCCTTCGACAGGGGATGGACTGAAGCTTTCTTT; d_gene: TRBD1; j_gene: TRBJ1-1; v_gene: TRBV18; abundance: .
CDR3aa: CASSGTGLNTEAFF; CDR3nt: TGTGCCAGCAGCGGTACAGGGTTGAACACTGAAGCTTTCTTT; d_gene: .; j_gene: TRBJ1-1; v_gene: TRBV7-3; abundance: once
CDR3aa: CASSQGQGRQPQHF; CDR3nt: TGTGCCAGCAGTCAAGGACAGGGTCGGCAGCCCCAGCATTTT; d_gene: TRBD1; j_gene: TRBJ1-5; v_gene: TRBV28; abundance: .
CDR3aa: CASSFRGQGQPQHF; CDR3nt: TGTGCCAGCAGTTTCCGGGGACAGGGGCAGCCCCAGCATTTT; d_gene: TRBD1; j_gene: TRBJ1-5; v_gene: TRBV28; abundance: .
CDR3aa: CASSSDRGRVETQYF; CDR3nt: TGTGCCAGCAGCTCGGACAGGGGAAGAGTAGAGACCCAGTACTTC; d_gene: TRBD1; j_gene: TRBJ2-5; v_gene: TRBV7-2; abundance: .
CDR3aa: CASSLHRGQPQHF; CDR3nt: TGTGCCAGCAGTTTACACAGGGGCCAGCCCCAGCATTTT; d_gene: TRBD1; j_gene: TRBJ1-5; v_gene: TRBV27; abundance: .
CDR3aa: CAITRMDTIYF; CDR3nt: TGTGCCATCACAAGGATGGACACCATATATTTT; d_gene: .; j_gene: TRBJ1-3; v_gene: TRBV27; abundance: .
CDR3aa: CASSGLNEQFF; CDR3nt: TGTGCCAGTAGCGGACTCAATGAGCAGTTCTTC; d_gene: .; j_gene: TRBJ2-1; v_gene: TRBV19; abundance: .
CDR3aa: CASSLATGVVQPQHF; CDR3nt: TGTGCCAGCAGCTTAGCCACAGGGGTAGTTCAGCCCCAGCATTTT; d_gene: TRBD1; j_gene: TRBJ1-5; v_gene: TRBV7-8; abundance: few
CDR3aa: CASSLHVGDEQYF; CDR3nt: TGCGCCAGCAGCTTGCATGTCGGGGACGAGCAGTACTTC; d_gene: .; j_gene: TRBJ2-7; v_gene: TRBV5-1; abundance: .
CDR3aa: CASSLTGADGYTF; CDR3nt: TGTGCCAGCAGCCTAACAGGGGCCGATGGCTACACCTTC; d_gene: TRBD1; j_gene: TRBJ1-2; v_gene: TRBV7-9; abundance: few
CDR3aa: CASIPTHRGDEKLFF; CDR3nt: TGTGCCAGTATTCCAACGCACAGGGGTGATGAAAAACTGTTTTTT; d_gene: TRBD1; j_gene: TRBJ1-4; v_gene: TRBV19; abundance: .
CDR3aa: CSVEGPGGTEAFF; CDR3nt: TGCAGCGTTGAAGGGCCAGGCGGCACTGAAGCTTTCTTT; d_gene: .; j_gene: TRBJ1-1; v_gene: TRBV29-1; abundance: .
CDR3aa: CASSLASPFSVETQYF; CDR3nt: TGTGCCAGCAGCTTAGCCTCACCGTTTAGTGTAGAGACCCAGTACTTC; d_gene: .; j_gene: TRBJ2-5; v_gene: TRBV7-9; abundance: .
CDR3aa: CASSLTVPGLSGNTIYF; CDR3nt: TGTGCCAGCAGTTTAACGGTTCCCGGACTCTCTGGAAACACCATATATTTT; d_gene: .; j_gene: TRBJ1-3; v_gene: TRBV27; abundance: .
CDR3aa: CASRPAGGLGSVYTF; CDR3nt: TGTGCCAGCAGACCTGCGGGGGGACTCGGCTCCGTCTACACCTTC; d_gene: .; j_gene: TRBJ1-2; v_gene: TRBV7-8; abundance: few
CDR3aa: CASSNGRINYGYTF; CDR3nt: TGTGCCAGCAGTAACGGACGGATTAACTATGGCTACACCTTC; d_gene: .; j_gene: TRBJ1-2; v_gene: TRBV2; abundance: .
CDR3aa: CASSPATGSGNTIYF; CDR3nt: TGTGCCAGCTCACCAGCTACAGGCTCTGGAAACACCATATATTTT; d_gene: .; j_gene: TRBJ1-3; v_gene: TRBV18; abundance: once
CDR3aa: CASSSPRRGDSYNEQFF; CDR3nt: TGTGCCAGCAGCTCACCAAGAAGGGGTGACTCCTACAATGAGCAGTTCTTC; d_gene: .; j_gene: TRBJ2-1; v_gene: TRBV7-9; abundance: .
CDR3aa: CASRLAVPGDYSNQPQHF; CDR3nt: TGTGCAAGTCGCTTAGCCGTACCAGGGGATTATAGCAATCAGCCCCAGCATTTT; d_gene: .; j_gene: TRBJ1-5; v_gene: TRBV12-2; abundance: .
CDR3aa: CASSLAVSYEQYF; CDR3nt: TGCGCCAGCAGCTTGGCAGTCTCCTACGAGCAGTACTTC; d_gene: .; j_gene: TRBJ2-7; v_gene: TRBV5-1; abundance: .
CDR3aa: CASSEGGDQPQHF; CDR3nt: TGTGCCAGCTCAGAGGGGGGTGACCAGCCCCAGCATTTT; d_gene: .; j_gene: TRBJ1-5; v_gene: TRBV18; abundance: .
CDR3aa: CASSPRDKSEKLFF; CDR3nt: TGTGCCAGCTCACCAAGGGACAAGTCTGAAAAACTGTTTTTT; d_gene: .; j_gene: TRBJ1-4; v_gene: TRBV18; abundance: .
CDR3aa: CASTRMKVPDTQYF; CDR3nt: TGCGCCAGCACCCGGATGAAGGTTCCAGATACGCAGTATTTT; d_gene: .; j_gene: TRBJ2-3; v_gene: TRBV5-1; abundance: .
CDR3aa: CASRYLADFSTDTQYF; CDR3nt: TGTGCCAGCAGATATTTAGCGGATTTTAGCACAGATACGCAGTATTTT; d_gene: .; j_gene: TRBJ2-3; v_gene: TRBV27; abundance: .
CDR3aa: CARSLAGTDNQPQHF; CDR3nt: TGTGCCAGAAGCTTAGCAGGGACTGACAATCAGCCCCAGCATTTT; d_gene: .; j_gene: TRBJ1-5; v_gene: TRBV5-3; abundance: .
CDR3aa: CASSLPGQGVPFSF; CDR3nt: TGTGCCAGCAGTTTGCCGGGACAGGGGGTTCCGTTCAGTTTT; d_gene: TRBD1; j_gene: TRBJ1-4; v_gene: TRBV28; abundance: .
CDR3aa: CASSLGGGHEQYF; CDR3nt: TGTGCCAGCAGCTTAGGGGGGGGGCACGAGCAGTACTTC; d_gene: .; j_gene: TRBJ2-7; v_gene: TRBV11-2; abundance: .
CDR3aa: CASSSGPHQPQHF; CDR3nt: TGTGCCAGCAGTTCGGGGCCACATCAGCCCCAGCATTTT; d_gene: .; j_gene: TRBJ1-5; v_gene: TRBV28; abundance: .
CDR3aa: CASSPIGTSGSGDTQYF; CDR3nt: TGTGCCAGCAGCCCCATAGGGACTAGCGGGAGTGGGGATACGCAGTATTTT; d_gene: TRBD2; j_gene: TRBJ2-3; v_gene: TRBV11-2; abundance: .